Each of the 14 T cell receptor beta chains below was sequenced from the same sample in a study of CD8 T cells in Susac syndrome. After extraction with the RNeasy kit, roughly 0.5 to 1 ug of the RNA was reverse transcribed using random hexamers. TCRdb fed the immunoSEQ multiplex PCR reads into MiXCR, producing one record per CDR3 protein. The data hold 240,000 or so distinct CDR3 sequences, with almost 97% observed a single time. The sample taken for sequencing was CD4+ T cells from PBMCs. The receptors shown here come from a human donor with Susac syndrome.

V gene TRBV4-1 combines with J gene TRBJ2-5; D possibly corresponds to TRBD2 (6 bases). CDR1 and CDR2 (germline): MGHRA, YSYEKL. Trimming shortened V by 6 bases and J by 5 bases, and 16 bases separated the two germline ends. This CDR3 spans 14 amino acids. CDR3 protein: CASRSGSYLETQYF. The CDR3 nucleotides read TGCGCCAGCAGATCCGGGAGTTATCTGGAGACCCAGTACTTC.

The chain is built from TRBV12-3 or TRBV12-4 and TRBJ1-5; D unresolved. The CDR3 runs to 12 residues. The V gene lost 1 base and the J gene lost 5 bases, with 3 bases spanning the gap. CDR3 region: CASSLEDQPQHF. In nucleotides, the CDR3 is TGTGCCAGCAGTTTAGAGGATCAGCCCCAGCATTTT.

The V and J genes are TRBV30 and TRBJ1-4; D ambiguous. The length of the CDR3 is 14 residues. Germline CDR1 GTSNPN, CDR2 SVGIG (reference sequence). With 3 bases removed from V and 3 bases from J, the gap between germline ends came to 11 bases. The CDR3 DNA follows: TGTGCCTGGAGGCCCCCGTGGCCTAATGAAAAACTGTTTTTT. It codes for CAWRPPWPNEKLFF.

V is TRBV30 and J is TRBJ2-2, with D unclear. The CDR3 extends over 12 amino acids. From germline, CDR1 is GTSNPN and CDR2 SVGIG (reference sequence). With 1 base removed from V and 8 bases from J, the gap between germline ends came to 8 bases. The CDR3 sequence: CAWSEVAGELFF. CDR3 nucleotides: TGTGCCTGGAGTGAGGTAGCTGGGGAGCTGTTTTTT.

The V call is TRBV25-1, the J call TRBJ1-2, with 7 bases lining up with TRBD1. V was pared by 4 bases and J by 3 bases, with 14 bases of the junction left unmatched. CDR3 size: 17 residues. Germline loops: CDR1 MGHDK, CDR2 SYGVNS. The CDR3 here is CASSASPPGGTDYGYTF. For the CDR3, the DNA is TGTGCCAGCAGTGCTAGCCCTCCGGGAGGGACAGACTATGGCTACACCTTC.

This clonotype was detected only a few times. The gene calls are TRBV3-1 and TRBJ1-2; tentative D call: TRBD1 (6 bases). The CDR3 runs to 13 residues. Germline CDR1 LGHDT, CDR2 YNNKEL (reference sequence). Trimming removed 0 bases from V and 5 bases from J, with 7 bases in between. In DNA, the CDR3 is TGTGCCAGCAGCCAAGAAGGGGGGTATGGCTACACCTTC. It codes for CASSQEGGYGYTF.

The chain has TRBV30 and TRBJ1-3; no clear D. The V gene lost 0 bases and the J gene lost 0 bases, with 12 bases spanning the gap. CDR3 length: 16 residues. Germline CDR1 and CDR2: GTSNPN and SVGIG (reference sequence). CDR3 region: CAWSVLKDPSGNTIYF. Written as DNA, the CDR3 is TGTGCCTGGAGTGTATTAAAGGACCCCTCTGGAAACACCATATATTTT.

The rearrangement links TRBV20-1 to TRBJ2-3, with TRBD2 identical over 9 bases. The germline V gene encodes CDR1 DFQATT and CDR2 SNEGSKA (reference sequence). This CDR3 region has 15 residues. Trimming took 4 bases from V and 2 from J; bases not matched to a gene: 7. Here the CDR3 reads CSATRLAETTDTQYF. The CDR3 coding sequence is TGCAGTGCTACCCGACTAGCGGAGACCACAGATACGCAGTATTTT.

J is TRBJ1-1 and V is TRBV29-1; no clear D. V was pared by 3 bases and J by 0 bases, with 17 bases between. The CDR3 is made up of 16 amino acids. Germline assignment: CDR1 SQVTM and CDR2 ANQGSEA. The CDR3 region is CSVENIPVSMNTEAFF. DNA of the CDR3: TGCAGCGTTGAGAACATACCAGTAAGCATGAACACTGAAGCTTTCTTT.

J is TRBJ2-1 and V is TRBV29-1, with D tentatively TRBD2 (5 bases). The V and J ends lost 3 bases and 10 bases respectively, with 13 bases between them. Germline CDR1 reads SQVTM; CDR2 reads ANQGSEA. The CDR3 is made up of 12 amino acids. CDR3 sequence: CSVDSLANEQFF. CDR3 bases: TGCAGCGTTGATTCGCTAGCTAACGAGCAGTTCTTC.

This chain joins TRBV12-3 or TRBV12-4 and TRBJ1-4; no firm D call. Trimming removed 5 bases from V and 7 bases from J, with 5 bases in between. CDR3 size: 11 residues. The CDR3 nucleotides read TGTGCCAGCAGTCGGACTGAAAAACTGTTTTTT. This sequence encodes CASSRTEKLFF.

In its sample, this clonotype was seen once. The chain couples TRBV29-1 to TRBJ1-1; 8 positions agree with TRBD1. Germline values: CDR1 SQVTM, CDR2 ANQGSEA. This CDR3 is 16 amino acids long. The trim removed 7 bases at V and 4 bases at J, leaving 17 bases unmatched. CDR3 amino acids: CSGAGTGTRGGTEAFF. CDR3 sequence (DNA): TGCAGCGGTGCCGGGACAGGTACCCGTGGGGGCACTGAAGCTTTCTTT.

The chain carries TRBV11-2 and TRBJ2-7, with 8 bases identical to TRBD2. The length of the CDR3 is 16 residues. With V trimmed by 3 bases and J by 0 bases, 7 bases remained unmatched. CDR1 and CDR2 from the germline V gene are SGHAT and FQNNGV. CDR3 amino acids: CASSFLLAGRSYEQYF. The CDR3, as DNA: TGTGCCAGCAGCTTTTTGCTAGCGGGTCGCTCCTACGAGCAGTACTTC.

The chain employs TRBV11-2 and TRBJ2-3; D is tentatively TRBD1 or TRBD2 (5 bases each). The CDR3 covers 14 residues. Germline values: CDR1 SGHAT, CDR2 FQNNGV. With 6 bases removed from V and 3 bases from J, the gap between germline ends came to 13 bases. Here the CDR3 reads CASSWGSETDTQYF. CDR3 nucleotide sequence: TGTGCCAGCAGTTGGGGGTCGGAGACAGATACGCAGTATTTT.